The 8 T cell receptor beta chains below all came from one sample that was sequenced in a study of T cell responses to AZD1222 COVID-19 vaccine. Profiled with immunoSEQ multiplex PCR; TCRdb holds only in-frame clones, not every one. The top ten clones hold under 4.5% of a sample with 90,000 to 150,000 clones, roughly 90% of them seen once. The specimen was peripheral blood, collected on day 0 of AZD1222 vaccination. The receptors were gathered from an adult in good health.

This clone was found once. CDR3 bases: TGTGCCAGCAGCCTACCCCCCTCTAGCGGGGGGATCTACAATGAGCAGTTCTTC. Protein: CASSLPPSSGGIYNEQFF. V usage is TRBV7-9 and J usage is TRBJ2-1, with 11 bases identical to TRBD2. Germline V CDR1 and CDR2: SEHNR, FQNEAQ (reference sequence). The junction had 12 bases not matched to a gene; V was cut back by 5 bases and J by 3 bases. The CDR3 covers 18 residues.

The rearrangement uses TRBV5-4 and TRBJ2-7, with D perhaps matching TRBD1 (5 bases). The CDR3 runs 14 residues. Deletions cut 3 bases from V and 0 bases from J, with 10 bases between. The germline gives CDR1 SGHNT, CDR2 YYREEE (reference sequence). CDR3 coding DNA: TGTGCCAGCAGCTGGGGCGGCCTCTCCTACGAGCAGTACTTC. Residues: CASSWGGLSYEQYF.

The chain couples TRBV4-2 to TRBJ1-1, with TRBD1 matching 7 bases. Trimming took 6 bases from V and 0 from J; bases not matched to a gene: 1. Germline V gene lookup returns CDR1 LGHNA and CDR2 YNFKEQ. This CDR3 comprises 13 residues. The CDR3 protein is CASRGQMNTEAFF. CDR3 bases: TGTGCCAGCAGGGGACAGATGAACACTGAAGCTTTCTTT.

The V and J genes are TRBV27 and TRBJ1-6, with 7 nucleotides matching TRBD1. Germline V lookup: CDR1 MNHEY, CDR2 SMNVEV (reference sequence). This CDR3 comprises 17 residues. J lost 8 bases, V lost 6 bases, and 16 bases had no gene match. The CDR3: CASRSEKRQGDDSPLHF. The CDR3, as DNA: TGTGCCAGCAGATCCGAGAAGAGGCAGGGGGACGATTCACCCCTCCACTTT.

V gene TRBV28 combines with J gene TRBJ2-4; D perhaps matches TRBD1 (5 bases). V dropped 4 bases and J dropped 0 bases, with 19 bases sitting between them. The CDR3 is 18 residues long. Germline V lookup: CDR1 MDHEN, CDR2 SYDVKM. The DNA for the CDR3 is TGTGCCAGCAGTTCCCCCCCTTACAGGTCCTTAGCCAAAAACATTCAGTACTTC. Its translation is CASSSPPYRSLAKNIQYF.

The chain carries TRBV4-1 and TRBJ2-1, with TRBD2 identical over 8 bases. Trimming removed 1 base from V and 3 bases from J; junction bases left unmatched: 5. Germline lookup yields CDR1 MGHRA and CDR2 YSYEKL. CDR3 length: 16 residues. The CDR3 region is CASSQAGGPVYNEQFF. In nucleotides, the CDR3 is TGCGCCAGCAGCCAAGCGGGGGGGCCTGTCTACAATGAGCAGTTCTTC.

The gene calls are TRBV6-5 and TRBJ1-3; no firm D call. The germline V and J ends were trimmed by 6 bases and 0 bases, with 12 bases remaining between them. Per the germline V gene, CDR1 is MNHEY and CDR2 is SVGAGI. The CDR3 runs to 15 residues. CDR3 sequence reads: CASSPSPTSGNTIYF. CDR3 DNA sequence: TGTGCCAGCAGCCCCAGTCCTACCTCTGGAAACACCATATATTTT.

The gene calls are TRBV6-5 and TRBJ1-6; 9 bases map to TRBD1. CDR1 and CDR2 from the germline V gene are MNHEY and SVGAGI. V gave up 8 bases and J gave up 7 bases; unmatched junction bases: 9. The CDR3 covers 15 residues. CDR3 coding DNA: TGTGCCAGCCGGGGGGACAGGGCTGAAAATTCACCCCTCCACTTT. Translating it yields CASRGDRAENSPLHF.